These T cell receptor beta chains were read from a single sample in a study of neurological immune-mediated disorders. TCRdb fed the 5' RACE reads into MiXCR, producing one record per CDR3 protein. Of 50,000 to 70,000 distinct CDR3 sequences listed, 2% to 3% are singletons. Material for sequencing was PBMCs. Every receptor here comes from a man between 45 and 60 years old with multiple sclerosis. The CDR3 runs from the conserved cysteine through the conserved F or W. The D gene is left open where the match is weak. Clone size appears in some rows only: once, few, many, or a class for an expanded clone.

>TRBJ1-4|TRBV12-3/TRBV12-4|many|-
TGTGCCAGCAGCTTCGACTCGCGCCTCGAAAAACTGTTTTTT
CASSFDSRLEKLFF
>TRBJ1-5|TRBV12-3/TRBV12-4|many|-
TGTGCCAGCAGTCCCCAGCCGAGTGGCAATCAGCCCCAGCATTTT
CASSPQPSGNQPQHF
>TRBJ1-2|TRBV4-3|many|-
TGCGCCAGCAGCCAAGATCCACGGGAGTTTGGCTACACCTTC
CASSQDPREFGYTF
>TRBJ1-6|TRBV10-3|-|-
TGTGCCATCAGTGAGTCGAGCAGGAGAAAAAATTCAACCCTCAACTTT
CAISESSRRKNSTLNF
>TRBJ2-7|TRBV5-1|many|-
TGCGCCAGCAGCGGAGACTCCCGATACGAGCAGTACTTC
CASSGDSRYEQYF
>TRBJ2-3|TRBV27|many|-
TGTGCCAGCAGTTCGCTAGCATCGGATACGCAGTATTTT
CASSSLASDTQYF
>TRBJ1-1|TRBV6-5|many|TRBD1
TGTGCCAGCAGTTACCCGACAGGGGGAGGGACTGAAGCTTTCTTT
CASSYPTGGGTEAFF
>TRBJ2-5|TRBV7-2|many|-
TGTGCCAGCAGCCCCAGACAGCAAGAGACCCAGTACTTC
CASSPRQQETQYF
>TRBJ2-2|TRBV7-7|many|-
TGTGCCAGCAGCTTTGGCAGGGACACCGGGGAGCTGTTTTTT
CASSFGRDTGELFF
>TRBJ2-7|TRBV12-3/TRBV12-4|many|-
TGTGCCAGCAGTTTTGTCCTCTACGAGCAGTACTTC
CASSFVLYEQYF
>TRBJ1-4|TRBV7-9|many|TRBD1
TGTGCCAGCAGACCCCCGACAGGGGCTTCCTACGAAAAACTGTTTTTT
CASRPPTGASYEKLFF
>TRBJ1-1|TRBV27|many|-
TGTGCCAGCAGGAGTCTGAACACTGAAGCTTTCTTT
CASRSLNTEAFF
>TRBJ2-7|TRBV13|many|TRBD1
TGTGCCAGCAGCTATTTATTAGGGACAGGAAACTACGAGCAGTACTTC
CASSYLLGTGNYEQYF
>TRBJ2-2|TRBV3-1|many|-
TGTGCCAGCAGCCAGCTTGGACAATTCGCGAACACCGGGGAGCTGTTTTTT
CASSQLGQFANTGELFF